This is a list of T cell receptor beta chains from one sample in a study of T cell responses to AZD1222 COVID-19 vaccine. Profiling relied on immunoSEQ multiplex PCR, and the TCRdb table lists in-frame clones only, not all of them. The data hold 150,000 to 200,000 clones, with almost 95% observed a single time. Here the sequenced sample was peripheral blood, taken on day 0 of AZD1222 vaccination. Receptors were obtained from an adult in good health. The CDR3 runs from the conserved cysteine through the conserved F or W. The D gene is left open where the match is weak. Some rows mark clone size as missing; the rest say once, few, many or name a class of expanded clone.

clone_size | d_call | j_call | v_call | cdr3_aa | cdr3_nt
few | - | TRBJ2-7 | TRBV9 | CASSVEGLRWEQYF | TGTGCCAGCAGCGTAGAGGGGTTGAGGTGGGAGCAGTACTTC
- | - | TRBJ2-3 | TRBV30 | CAWSVSVTDTQYF | TGTGCCTGGAGTGTGTCAGTCACAGATACGCAGTATTTT
once | TRBD1 | TRBJ2-5 | TRBV9 | CASSVGDRGSETQYF | TGTGCCAGCAGCGTAGGGGACAGGGGATCAGAGACCCAGTACTTC
- | - | TRBJ1-3 | TRBV10-3 | CAMMTGSVSGNTIYF | TGTGCCATGATGACAGGTTCTGTCTCTGGAAACACCATATATTTT
- | TRBD1 | TRBJ2-7 | TRBV6-5 | CASSPTGELRDEQYF | TGTGCCAGCAGTCCTACAGGGGAGTTAAGGGACGAGCAGTACTTC
- | TRBD2 | TRBJ2-5 | TRBV27 | CASSLGTSAETQYF | TGTGCCAGCAGTTTAGGGACTAGCGCAGAGACCCAGTACTTC
- | - | TRBJ2-1 | TRBV28 | CASSLYPRSEQFF | TGTGCCAGCAGTCTGTACCCTAGGTCTGAGCAGTTCTTC
- | - | TRBJ1-5 | TRBV19 | CASSIQVSNQPQHF | TGTGCCAGTAGTATACAGGTTAGCAATCAGCCCCAGCATTTT
- | - | TRBJ2-4 | TRBV7-8 | CASTPTDTALAKNIQYF | TGTGCCAGCACCCCCACTGACACGGCTTTAGCCAAAAACATTCAGTACTTC
once | TRBD1 | TRBJ2-1 | TRBV9 | CASSVTGTGLLF | TGTGCCAGCAGCGTGACCGGGACAGGGCTCCTCTTC
- | - | TRBJ2-7 | TRBV3-1/TRBV3-2 | CASSLTEAYEQYF | TGTGCCAGCAGCCTGACCGAGGCGTACGAGCAGTACTTC
once | TRBD2 | TRBJ2-1 | TRBV5-1 | CASSSNLAGVSYNEQFF | TGCGCCAGCAGCTCAAATCTAGCGGGAGTTAGTTACAATGAGCAGTTCTTC
- | TRBD1 | TRBJ1-2 | TRBV6-1 | CASSEDRGVSTNYGYTF | TGTGCCAGCAGTGAGGACAGGGGTGTGTCGACTAACTATGGCTACACCTTC
- | - | TRBJ2-2 | TRBV7-6 | CASSGRVQGYTGELFF | TGTGCCAGCAGCGGAAGGGTGCAGGGTTACACCGGGGAGCTGTTTTTT
- | - | TRBJ1-1 | TRBV11-2 | CASSLTAWVTEAFF | TGTGCCAGCAGCTTGACAGCTTGGGTCACTGAAGCTTTCTTT
- | TRBD2 | TRBJ2-3 | TRBV27 | CASSYRLAGGVDTQYF | TGTGCCAGCTCCTATCGACTAGCGGGAGGGGTAGATACGCAGTATTTT
- | - | TRBJ2-7 | TRBV5-1 | CASSLGEAVTNYEQYF | TGCGCCAGCAGCTTGGGTGAGGCGGTTACCAACTACGAGCAGTACTTC